The clone carrying this T cell receptor beta chain was seen just once. Antigen: not known. The sort gate was single viable CD3+CD4+CD8-CD45RO+ cells for memory CD4+ T cells. This specimen belongs to a study of memory CD4+ T cells and cytomegalovirus serostatus. In the study overall: Donors were healthy Belgian adults, 9 CMV seropositive and roughly 25 seronegative.

Study-level results: Median bootstrapped AUC for CMV status was around 0.95 originally, around 0.91 US-trained.

Using immunoSEQ multiplex PCR, the repertoire was profiled, and TCRdb retains in-frame clones only, with some absent. The table includes approximately 50,000 clones, around three quarters detected once. Germline V gene lookup returns CDR1 MNHEY and CDR2 SVGAGI. The CDR3 extends over 15 amino acids. J was trimmed by 9 bases and V by 7 bases; bases with no gene match: 9. V usage is TRBV6-5 and J usage is TRBJ2-1; 13 bases align to TRBD2. Sample: memory CD4+ T cells from blood. The receptor's source is an adult in good health and CMV-seropositive. CDR3 residues: CASTSRTSGSSEQFF. The CDR3 DNA reads as TGTGCCAGCACCAGTCGGACTAGCGGGAGTTCTGAGCAGTTCTTC.